The 6 T cell receptor beta chains listed next were all sequenced from one sample in a study of CD8+CD57+ T cells in acquired aplastic anemia. Genomic DNA constituted the template upon which TCR beta VDJ and CDR3 profiling was performed. TCRdb ran MiXCR on the reads and lists one entry per CDR3 protein. The sample records around 200,000 distinct CDR3 sequences, around three fifths being singletons. Flow cytometry had shown expanded CD8+CD57+ cells in the patients chosen for sequencing. The material sequenced was sorted CD4+, CD8+, or CD8+CD57+ T cells (not recorded which) from PBMCs. These receptors were obtained from a human donor with aplastic anemia.

The rearrangement joins TRBV7-3 to TRBJ1-6; D is undetermined. Germline lookup yields CDR1 SGHTA and CDR2 FQGTGA. V lost 5 bases and J 7 bases, leaving 12 bases between the germline ends. The CDR3 sequence is 14 residues long. The CDR3 loop reads CASSTNGPNSPLHF. The CDR3 DNA follows: TGTGCCAGCAGCACCAATGGGCCGAATTCACCCCTCCACTTT.

This sequence joins TRBV7-9 and TRBJ2-3, with D uncertain. V was trimmed by 2 bases and J by 0 bases, leaving 6 bases between them. Germline V gene lookup returns CDR1 SEHNR and CDR2 FQNEAQ (reference sequence). This CDR3 has 14 residues. The CDR3 region is CASSLILSTDTQYF. In DNA, the CDR3 is TGTGCCAGCAGCTTAATACTGAGCACAGATACGCAGTATTTT.

This rearrangement joins TRBV2 to TRBJ1-6, with D perhaps matching TRBD1 (5 bases). This CDR3 is built from 15 residues. Trimming took 1 base from V and 10 from J, leaving 14 bases between them. Germline V gene lookup returns CDR1 SNHLY and CDR2 FYNNEI. Written as DNA, the CDR3 is TGTGCCAGCAGTGAAGAAGGCCAGGGCGACTCACCCCTCCACTTT. Translated, it gives CASSEEGQGDSPLHF.

This sequence joins TRBV9 and TRBJ2-7; tentative D call: TRBD1 (6 bases). Between the trimmed V and J ends, which lost 4 bases and 6 bases, there was a span of 17 bases. The CDR3 consists of 14 residues. Germline V gives CDR1 SGDLS, CDR2 YYNGEE. The CDR3 coding sequence is TGTGCCAGCAGCCCACGACAGGACCGGTCCGAGCAGTACTTC. Protein sequence: CASSPRQDRSEQYF.

This clonotype was counted many times. The chain recombines TRBV15 with TRBJ1-3, with TRBD1 as a possible D gene (6 bases). The CDR3 runs to 15 residues. V was trimmed by 0 bases and J by 2 bases, leaving 8 bases between them. Germline values: CDR1 LNHNV, CDR2 YYDKDF (reference sequence). CDR3 nucleotides: TGTGCCACCAGCAGAGAAGGGGGGACTGGAAACACCATATATTTT. It yields the protein CATSREGGTGNTIYF.

This clonotype was counted ten times or more. The genes are TRBV9 and TRBJ1-1; D perhaps matches TRBD1 (6 bases). The germline V and J ends were trimmed by 3 bases and 1 base, with 19 bases remaining between them. The CDR3 runs 17 residues. Germline V lookup: CDR1 SGDLS, CDR2 YYNGEE. CDR3 loop: CASSGLNAGTPNTEAFF. The CDR3 DNA follows: TGTGCCAGCAGCGGTCTCAATGCCGGGACACCGAACACTGAAGCTTTCTTT.